The clone carrying this T cell receptor beta chain has only a few counts. Antigen specificity is unknown. The data are from a study of response to subunit inactivated influenza vaccine. General observations from the study: Seasonal influenza vaccination, on each occasion, was suggested by the authors to recruit few new T cells.

TCRdb reprocessed the RT-PCR reads with MiXCR, giving one entry per CDR3 protein. The data contain hundreds of thousands of distinct CDR3 sequences, approximately 15% of them singletons. Sequencing was performed on PBMCs from blood, taken approximately 15 days before vaccination. The receptor was derived from a man in his fifties who received an inactivated influenza vaccine.

Here the CDR3 reads CASSLASGGTWDTQYF. CDR3 coding DNA: TGTGCCAGCAGCTTAGCTAGCGGGGGGACCTGGGATACGCAGTATTTT. The rearrangement uses TRBV7-2 and TRBJ2-3; TRBD2 matches at 10 bases. The V segment lost 0 bases and the J segment 6 bases; nucleotides outside the gene matches: 6. CDR3 length: 16 residues. Germline CDR1 and CDR2: SGHTA and FQGNSA.